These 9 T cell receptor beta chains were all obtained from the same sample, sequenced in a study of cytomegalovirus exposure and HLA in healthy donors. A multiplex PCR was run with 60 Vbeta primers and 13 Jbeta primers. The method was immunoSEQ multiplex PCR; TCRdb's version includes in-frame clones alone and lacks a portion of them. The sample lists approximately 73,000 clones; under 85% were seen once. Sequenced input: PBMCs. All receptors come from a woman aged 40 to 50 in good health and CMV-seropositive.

CDR3 in DNA: TGTGCCAGCAGTGAACACTCGGGACAGGGCTTCGGAGAGACCCAGTACTTC. This encodes CASSEHSGQGFGETQYF. V is TRBV6-1 and J is TRBJ2-5, with TRBD1 matching 9 bases. With V trimmed by 2 bases and J by 4 bases, 11 bases remained unmatched. Germline-derived CDR1 and CDR2 are MNHNS and SASEGT. The CDR3 totals 17 residues.

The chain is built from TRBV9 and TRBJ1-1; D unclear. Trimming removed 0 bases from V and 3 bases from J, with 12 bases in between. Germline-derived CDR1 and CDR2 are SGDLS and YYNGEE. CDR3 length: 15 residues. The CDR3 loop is CASSVDRGSYTEAFF. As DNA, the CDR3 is TGTGCCAGCAGCGTAGACCGGGGAAGTTACACTGAAGCTTTCTTT.

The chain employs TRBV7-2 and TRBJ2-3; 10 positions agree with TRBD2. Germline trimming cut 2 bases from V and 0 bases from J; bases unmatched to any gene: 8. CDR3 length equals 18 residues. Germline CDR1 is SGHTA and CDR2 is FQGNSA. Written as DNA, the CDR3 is TGTGCCAGCAGCTTATTGGCTAGCGGGAGCGCTAGCACAGATACGCAGTATTTT. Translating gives CASSLLASGSASTDTQYF. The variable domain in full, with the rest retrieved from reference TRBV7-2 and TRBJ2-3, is GAGVSQSPSNKVTEKGKDVELRCDPISGHTALYWYRQSLGQGLEFLIYFQGNSAPDKSGLPSDRFSAERTGGSVSTLTIQRTQQEDSAVYLCASSLLASGSASTDTQYFGPGTRLTVL.

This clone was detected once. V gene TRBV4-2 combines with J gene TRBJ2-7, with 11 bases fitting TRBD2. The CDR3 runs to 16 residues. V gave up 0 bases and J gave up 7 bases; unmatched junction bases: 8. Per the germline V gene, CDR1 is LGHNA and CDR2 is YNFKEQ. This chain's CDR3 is CASSQDRLAGGSEQYF. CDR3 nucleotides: TGTGCCAGCAGCCAAGATCGGCTAGCGGGAGGTAGTGAGCAGTACTTC.

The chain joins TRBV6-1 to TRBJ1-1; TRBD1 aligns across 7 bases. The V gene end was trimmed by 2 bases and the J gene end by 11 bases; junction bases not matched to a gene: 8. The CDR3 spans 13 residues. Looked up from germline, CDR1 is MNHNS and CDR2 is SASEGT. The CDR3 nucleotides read TGTGCCAGCAGTGAATCATACCGACAGGGTGCTTTCTTT. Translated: CASSESYRQGAFF.

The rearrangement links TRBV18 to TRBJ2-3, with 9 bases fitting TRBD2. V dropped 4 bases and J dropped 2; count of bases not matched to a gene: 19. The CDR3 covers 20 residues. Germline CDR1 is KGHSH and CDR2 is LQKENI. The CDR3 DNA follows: TGTGCCAGCTCACAAACGAATCGGTTGATAGTAGCGGGGGACACAGATACGCAGTATTTT. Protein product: CASSQTNRLIVAGDTDTQYF.

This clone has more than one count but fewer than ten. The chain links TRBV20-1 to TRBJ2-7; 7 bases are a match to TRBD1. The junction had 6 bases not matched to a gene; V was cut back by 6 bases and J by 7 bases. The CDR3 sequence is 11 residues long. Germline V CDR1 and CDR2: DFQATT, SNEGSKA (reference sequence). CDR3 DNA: TGCAGTGCAAACGGACAGGCAGAGCAGTACTTC. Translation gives CSANGQAEQYF.

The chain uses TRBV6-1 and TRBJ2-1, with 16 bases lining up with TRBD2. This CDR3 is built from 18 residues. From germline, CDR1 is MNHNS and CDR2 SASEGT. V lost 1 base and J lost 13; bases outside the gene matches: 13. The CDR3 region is CASSEVIRVGLAGGHQFF. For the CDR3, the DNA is TGTGCCAGCAGTGAAGTAATTCGGGTGGGACTAGCGGGGGGGCATCAGTTCTTC.

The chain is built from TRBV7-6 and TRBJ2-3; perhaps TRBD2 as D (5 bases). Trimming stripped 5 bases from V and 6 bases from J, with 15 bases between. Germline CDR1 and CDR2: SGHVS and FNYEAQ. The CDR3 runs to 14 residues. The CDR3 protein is CASSQRVLEDTQYF. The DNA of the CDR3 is TGTGCCAGCAGCCAGAGGGTCCTGGAGGATACGCAGTATTTT.